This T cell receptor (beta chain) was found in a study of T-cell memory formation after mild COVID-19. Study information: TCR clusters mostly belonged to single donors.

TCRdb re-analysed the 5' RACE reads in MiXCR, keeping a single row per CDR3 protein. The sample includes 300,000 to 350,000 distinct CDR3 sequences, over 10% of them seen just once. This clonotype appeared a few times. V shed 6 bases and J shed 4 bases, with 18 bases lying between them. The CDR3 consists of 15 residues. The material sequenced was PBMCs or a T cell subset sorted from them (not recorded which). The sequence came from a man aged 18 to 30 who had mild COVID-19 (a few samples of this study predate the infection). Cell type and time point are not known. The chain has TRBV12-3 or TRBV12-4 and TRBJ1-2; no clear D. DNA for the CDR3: TGTGCCAGCAGACCAGGTGTTGGTGAGGGCTATGGCTACACCTTC. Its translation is CASRPGVGEGYGYTF.